This T cell receptor (beta chain) was identified in a study of STAT3 mutations in large granular lymphocyte leukemia. Points on this clone: Its antigen is unidentified.

Some clones are missing from TCRdb's copy, which holds only in-frame ones; the method was immunoSEQ multiplex PCR. The table lists approximately 5,500 clones, roughly a third of them singletons, with approximately 15% in the top ten. Study conclusions and caveats: Every T-LGLL patient had at least one immunodominant TCRbeta clonotype.

Trimming removed 0 bases at V and 0 bases at J, with 11 bases between. The CDR3 is 16 residues long. From germline, CDR1 is SGHDN and CDR2 FVKESK. The clonotype originates from a woman aged 35 to 49 with T-cell large granular lymphocyte leukemia. Some clones in this sample may be carry-over from other donors' samples. Sequenced: peripheral blood mononuclear cells. V and J are TRBV14 and TRBJ1-1, with no clear D. The CDR3 DNA reads as TGTGCCAGCAGCCAAGATCGTAGGGTCCTGAACACTGAAGCTTTCTTT. It is translated as CASSQDRRVLNTEAFF.